One sample yielded the 19 T cell receptor beta chains listed below, sequenced in a study of T cells in pancreatic ductal adenocarcinoma. Only in-frame clones appear in the TCRdb table, and some are missing; sequencing was by immunoSEQ multiplex PCR. The data contain 100,000 or so clones, around 96% of them singletons. Surgery without prior neoadjuvant therapy was the treatment of the selected pancreatic ductal adenocarcinoma patients. Sequencing was carried out using PBMCs. All receptors come from a human donor with pancreatic ductal adenocarcinoma.

The chain couples TRBV5-1 to TRBJ2-2, with a tentative D call TRBD1 (6 bases). The CDR3 totals 13 residues. Germline-derived CDR1 and CDR2 are SGHRS and YFSETQ. Trimming left V 4 bases short and J 6 bases short, with 10 bases between. This chain's CDR3 is CASSIQGSGELFF. The DNA for the CDR3 is TGCGCCAGCAGCATACAGGGTTCCGGGGAGCTGTTTTTT.

The chain uses TRBV11-2 and TRBJ1-1; D possibly corresponds to TRBD1 (6 bases). The CDR3 totals 14 residues. The germline CDR1 and CDR2 sequences are SGHAT and FQNNGV. V lost 5 bases, J lost 4 bases, and 14 bases lay in between. In DNA form, the CDR3 reads TGTGCCAGCAGCCCGCCAACAGGGTTCACTGAAGCTTTCTTT. Amino acids: CASSPPTGFTEAFF. Drawing the rest from reference TRBV11-2 and TRBJ1-1, the complete variable domain is EAGVAQSPRYKIIEKRQSVAFWCNPISGHATLYWYQQILGQGPKLLIQFQNNGVVDDSQLPKDRFSAERLKGVDSTLKIQPAKLEDSAVYLCASSPPTGFTEAFFGQGTRLTVV.

The V gene is TRBV7-9, the J gene TRBJ2-3, with 9 nucleotides matching TRBD2. The germline CDR1 and CDR2 sequences are SEHNR and FQNEAQ (reference sequence). Trimming removed 5 bases from V and 0 bases from J; junction bases left unmatched: 9. The CDR3 loop spans 17 amino acids. CDR3 protein: CASSPRTSVTSTDTQYF. The CDR3, as DNA: TGTGCCAGCAGCCCCAGGACTAGCGTTACTAGCACAGATACGCAGTATTTT.

V is TRBV5-1 and J is TRBJ2-7; D might be TRBD1 (5 bases). Germline CDR1 SGHRS, CDR2 YFSETQ. Trimming took off 2 bases at V and 6 bases at J, with 12 bases between the two ends. CDR3 length: 13 amino acids. The CDR3 spells CASSFEAQGEQYF. Here the CDR3 DNA reads TGCGCCAGCAGCTTCGAGGCCCAGGGCGAGCAGTACTTC.

The rearrangement uses TRBV13 and TRBJ2-5, with 10 bases identical to TRBD2. In germline, CDR1 is PRHDT, CDR2 FYEKMQ (reference sequence). The CDR3 runs to 16 residues. The ends lost 3 bases at V and 5 bases at J; junction bases unmatched: 9. The CDR3 sequence: CASSFGAGGPLETQYF. DNA for the CDR3: TGTGCCAGCAGCTTTGGAGCGGGAGGGCCATTGGAGACCCAGTACTTC.

The chain carries TRBV25-1 and TRBJ2-7; D remains ambiguous. The CDR3 has 11 residues. Germline V CDR1 and CDR2: MGHDK, SYGVNS. V lost 6 bases and J 3 bases, leaving 6 bases between the germline ends. The CDR3 is CASSLYYEQYF. The CDR3 nucleotides read TGTGCCAGCAGCCTCTACTACGAGCAGTACTTC.

The CDR3 spells CASSYSPGGGEKLFF. The CDR3 DNA sequence: TGTGCCAGCAGTTACTCCCCAGGGGGAGGTGAAAAACTGTTTTTT. The chain has TRBV6-5 and TRBJ1-4; 7 bases are shared with TRBD1. V was clipped by 0 bases and J by 7 bases; unmatched bases: 5. This CDR3 is 15 amino acids long. The germline V gene has CDR1 MNHEY and CDR2 SVGAGI.

The chain couples TRBV5-4 to TRBJ1-1; D is possibly TRBD1 (6 bases). Between the trimmed V and J ends, which lost 3 bases and 5 bases, there was a span of 14 bases. In germline, CDR1 is SGHNT, CDR2 YYREEE (reference sequence). The CDR3 has 14 amino acids. The CDR3 protein is CASSYRVGRTEAFF. The CDR3 DNA sequence: TGTGCCAGCAGCTACAGGGTAGGTAGAACTGAAGCTTTCTTT.

The chain carries TRBV6-6 and TRBJ1-1; D call uncertain. This CDR3 has 14 residues. Germline values: CDR1 MNHNY, CDR2 SVGAGI (reference sequence). Trimming left V 1 base short and J 6 bases short, with 12 bases between. The CDR3 spells CASSYLETASEAFF. The CDR3 bases are TGTGCCAGCAGTTACTTGGAAACAGCCTCTGAAGCTTTCTTT.

The chain recombines TRBV7-8 with TRBJ2-1; 7 bases match TRBD2. CDR3 length equals 15 residues. V lost 4 bases and J lost 6; bases outside the gene matches: 9. The germline V gene encodes CDR1 SGHVS and CDR2 FQNEAQ. The CDR3 DNA is TGTGCCAGCAGCTCCCGGACTAGAAAGGGCAATGAGCAGTTCTTC. Protein: CASSSRTRKGNEQFF. The full variable domain, rest sourced from reference TRBV7-8 and TRBJ2-1, is GAGVSQSPRYKVAKRGQDVALRCDPISGHVSLFWYQQALGQGPEFLTYFQNEAQLDKSGLPSDRFFAERPEGSVSTLKIQRTQQEDSAVYLCASSSRTRKGNEQFFGPGTRLTVL.

This clone has a single count. The chain couples TRBV7-3 to TRBJ2-7; D call uncertain. V lost 5 bases, J lost 0 bases, and 5 bases lay in between. The CDR3 runs to 12 residues. Germline-derived CDR1 and CDR2 are SGHTA and FQGTGA. DNA of the CDR3: TGTGCCAGCAGCCTTAGCTCCTACGAGCAGTACTTC. It specifies CASSLSSYEQYF.

V and J are TRBV2 and TRBJ2-7; 7 bases map to TRBD2. Germline V gene lookup returns CDR1 SNHLY and CDR2 FYNNEI. The CDR3 totals 15 residues. V dropped 2 bases and J dropped 7; count of bases not matched to a gene: 11. The CDR3 nucleotides read TGTGCCAGCAGTGAACTCATGGGAGGGCCGGGGGAGCAGTACTTC. Its protein is CASSELMGGPGEQYF.

V usage is TRBV27 and J usage is TRBJ2-4, with 11 bases matching TRBD2. Per germline, CDR1 MNHEY and CDR2 SMNVEV (reference sequence). The CDR3 is made up of 16 amino acids. The V segment lost 4 bases and the J segment 1 base; nucleotides outside the gene matches: 3. The CDR3: CASSSLAGVAKNIQYF. CDR3 DNA: TGTGCCAGCAGTTCACTAGCGGGAGTGGCCAAAAACATTCAGTACTTC.

This clone was observed a few times. The chain employs TRBV19 and TRBJ2-3, with D unresolved. The CDR3 contains 14 residues. V lost 3 bases to trimming and J lost 5 bases, with 12 bases between them. Germline CDR1 is LNHDA and CDR2 is SQIVND (reference sequence). The DNA of the CDR3 is TGTGCCAGTAGTATCTTGTTTAACGGAGATACGCAGTATTTT. Encoded protein: CASSILFNGDTQYF. The complete variable domain, with remaining parts taken from reference TRBV19 and TRBJ2-3, reads DGGITQSPKYLFRKEGQNVTLSCEQNLNHDAMYWYRQDPGQGLRLIYYSQIVNDFQKGDIAEGYSVSREKKESFPLTVTSAQKNPTAFYLCASSILFNGDTQYFGPGTRLTVL.

V is TRBV5-1 and J is TRBJ2-7, with 14 bases identical to TRBD2. The CDR3 extends over 15 amino acids. Per germline, CDR1 SGHRS and CDR2 YFSETQ. J lost 4 bases, V lost 4 bases, and 4 bases had no gene match. CDR3: CASSHRLAGGYEQYF. CDR3 sequence (DNA): TGCGCCAGCAGCCATCGACTAGCGGGAGGGTACGAGCAGTACTTC.

The chain has TRBV29-1 and TRBJ2-2; tentative D call: TRBD2 (6 bases). Between the trimmed V and J ends, which lost 4 bases and 5 bases, there was a span of 20 bases. The CDR3 runs to 16 residues. Germline V gene lookup returns CDR1 SQVTM and CDR2 ANQGSEA. CDR3 in DNA: TGCAGCGTTGTTTGGTCGACTAGTGTGTGGACCGGGGAGCTGTTTTTT. Encoded protein: CSVVWSTSVWTGELFF.

The chain uses TRBV10-1 and TRBJ2-2; 9 positions agree with TRBD2. The germline V gene has CDR1 WNHNN and CDR2 SYGVQD (reference sequence). Trimming took 3 bases from V and 2 from J; bases not matched to a gene: 4. The CDR3 loop spans 16 amino acids. The chain's CDR3 is CASSERLAGNTGELFF. The CDR3 region has the DNA TGCGCCAGCAGTGAAAGGCTAGCGGGAAACACCGGGGAGCTGTTTTTT.

This chain uses TRBV5-1 with TRBJ1-4; a possible D gene is TRBD1 (6 bases). The CDR3 has 15 residues. Germline-derived CDR1 and CDR2 are SGHRS and YFSETQ. Trimming removed 4 bases from V and 0 bases from J, with 10 bases in between. CDR3 sequence (DNA): TGCGCCAGCAGCCAACAGGGTTCAACTAATGAAAAACTGTTTTTT. Its protein is CASSQQGSTNEKLFF.

This chain connects TRBV7-9 to TRBJ2-7, with TRBD1 as a possible D gene (7 bases). CDR1 and CDR2 from the germline V gene are SEHNR and FQNEAQ (reference sequence). Trimming took 3 bases from V and 2 from J, leaving 11 bases between them. The CDR3 is 14 residues long. CDR3 amino acids: CASSFAGQTYEQYF. As DNA, the CDR3 is TGTGCCAGCAGCTTCGCGGGACAGACCTACGAGCAGTACTTC.